The sequence of this T cell receptor beta chain was determined in a study of blood T cell repertoires in COVID-19. Germline values: CDR1 KGHSH, CDR2 LQKENI. V was pared by 6 bases and J by 6 bases, with 8 bases of the junction left unmatched. CDR3 size: 15 residues. TCRdb keeps only in-frame clones here, not all; method: immunoSEQ multiplex PCR. The table includes roughly 190,000 clones, 86% detected once. The sample taken for sequencing was peripheral blood. The chain uses TRBV18 and TRBJ1-6, with TRBD1 matching over 7 bases. The sequence was collected from a woman aged 60 to 75 with COVID-19, enrolled during active disease. For the CDR3, the DNA is TGTGCCAGCTCTCCTGGGACAGCAAGTAATTCACCCCTCCACTTT. This encodes CASSPGTASNSPLHF.